This T cell receptor beta chain was recovered during a study of neurological immune-mediated disorders. Over 160 million TCR-beta sequences from 15-18 subjects came from every sequencing run. Via MiXCR, TCRdb re-called the 5' RACE reads, giving one row per CDR3 protein. The sample shows about 80,000 distinct CDR3 sequences, over 4.5% of them seen only once. Losses at the gene ends were 7 bases for V and 7 bases for J; bases not matched to a gene: 19. CDR3 length: 17 residues. Study-level findings and limits: The most TCR clonal expansion was seen in HTLV-1-associated myelopathy, and the least was seen in multiple sclerosis, which fell below healthy controls. Phylogenetic grouping placed 18 of 34 multiple sclerosis patients' repertoires in one related-CDR3 cluster, a possible signature. Neither clinical nor MRI features showed any association with the multiple sclerosis repertoire cluster, and the authors stated that larger cohorts are needed.

This clonotype was observed at least ten times. What it binds is unknown. Time point here: longitudinal time-point 2. V gene TRBV12-3 or TRBV12-4 combines with J gene TRBJ2-7, with 10 nucleotides matching TRBD2. The sequenced sample was PBMCs. This clonotype originated in a woman aged 55-69 years with multiple sclerosis. The CDR3 DNA reads TGTGCCAGCACCACCTCTCTGAGAGGGACTAGCGAGTCGGAGCAGTACTTC. Its protein is CASTTSLRGTSESEQYF.